This is a list of T cell receptor beta chains from one sample in a study of early T cells in non-severe SARS-CoV-2 infection. Each CDR3 protein is one row after TCRdb ran MiXCR on the 5' RACE reads. The data hold around 50,000 distinct CDR3 sequences, with about 7.8% observed a single time. Material: whole blood. These TCRs come from an adult who was a healthcare worker with PCR-confirmed SARS-CoV-2 infection or an uninfected control (not recorded which). CDR3s include the opening cysteine and the closing phenylalanine or tryptophan. D genes are given only for firm matches. The size field is filled for only some rows; it gives once, few, many or a size class.

V gene	clone size	J gene	D gene	CDR3 protein	CDR3 DNA
TRBV29-1	many	TRBJ2-1	NA	CSVVVGTWSEQFF	TGCAGCGTTGTGGTTGGGACATGGAGTGAGCAGTTCTTC
TRBV7-9	few	TRBJ2-3	NA	CASSSVPGADTQYF	TGTGCCAGCAGCTCCGTCCCTGGGGCAGATACGCAGTATTTT
TRBV20-1	many	TRBJ2-2	TRBD1	CSASLPGQGNTGELFF	TGCAGTGCTAGCTTACCGGGACAGGGGAATACCGGGGAGCTGTTTTTT
TRBV7-9	many	TRBJ2-3	NA	CASSLVTPSTDTQYF	TGTGCCAGCAGCTTAGTGACACCTAGCACAGATACGCAGTATTTT
TRBV15	NA	TRBJ1-3	NA	CATSREYPGNTIYF	TGTGCCACCAGCAGAGAATACCCCGGAAACACCATATATTTT
TRBV3-1	many	TRBJ2-4	NA	CASSPQGPRGIQYF	TGTGCCAGCAGCCCTCAGGGACCTCGGGGCATTCAGTACTTC
TRBV6-6	many	TRBJ1-2	NA	CASSSRTDYGYTF	TGTGCCAGCAGTTCCAGGACAGACTATGGCTACACCTTC
TRBV19	few	TRBJ1-5	TRBD1	CASSMGTGVYQPQHF	TGTGCCAGTAGTATGGGGACAGGGGTTTATCAGCCCCAGCATTTT
TRBV28	NA	TRBJ2-7	NA	CASSSPSPGFEQYF	TGTGCCAGCAGTTCCCCTTCGCCGGGGTTCGAGCAGTACTTC
TRBV25-1	few	TRBJ2-3	TRBD2	CASSDDQRGNTDTQYF	TGTGCCAGCAGTGATGACCAGCGGGGGAACACAGATACGCAGTATTTT
TRBV20-1	few	TRBJ2-2	TRBD2	CSARDSGRNTGELFF	TGCAGTGCTAGAGATAGCGGGCGGAACACCGGGGAGCTGTTTTTT
TRBV7-8	many	TRBJ1-4	NA	CASSLARRGGEKLFF	TGTGCCAGCAGTTTAGCACGGAGGGGAGGCGAAAAACTGTTTTTT
TRBV7-2	NA	TRBJ1-5	NA	CASRGGGNQPQHF	TGTGCCAGCAGAGGGGGAGGCAATCAGCCCCAGCATTTT
TRBV28	NA	TRBJ2-7	NA	CASSLSTGMGTFEYEQYF	TGTGCCAGCAGTTTGAGTACAGGGATGGGGACATTCGAGTACGAGCAGTACTTC
TRBV28	few	TRBJ2-7	NA	CASSFGASSYEQYF	TGTGCCAGCAGTTTCGGGGCTAGCTCCTACGAGCAGTACTTC
TRBV19	many	TRBJ2-1	NA	CASNRGPLYNEQFF	TGTGCCAGTAATCGCGGGCCGCTTTACAATGAGCAGTTCTTC
TRBV11-2	NA	TRBJ2-1	NA	CASSFLSRYNEQFF	TGTGCCAGCAGCTTCTTGTCCAGATACAATGAGCAGTTCTTC
TRBV6-2/TRBV6-3	NA	TRBJ2-3	TRBD2	CASRSIVAGTDTQYF	TGTGCCAGCCGGAGTATCGTAGCGGGAACAGATACGCAGTATTTT
TRBV18	NA	TRBJ1-2	TRBD1	CASSPPGTGVRYTF	TGTGCCAGCTCACCACCCGGGACAGGGGTACGCTACACCTTC
TRBV20-1	NA	TRBJ2-4	TRBD2	CSARGGAKNIQYF	TGCAGTGCTAGGGGGGGGGCCAAAAACATTCAGTACTTC
TRBV11-2	NA	TRBJ1-2	TRBD1	CAIADRGNYGYTF	TGTGCCATCGCGGACAGGGGGAACTATGGCTACACCTTC
TRBV12-3/TRBV12-4	few	TRBJ2-3	NA	CASSLGGLHTDTQYF	TGTGCCAGCAGTTTAGGCGGGCTCCACACAGATACGCAGTATTTT
TRBV6-5	many	TRBJ2-1	TRBD2	CASTPGLAGVDEQFF	TGTGCCAGCACCCCCGGACTAGCTGGTGTGGATGAGCAGTTCTTC
TRBV18	few	TRBJ2-7	NA	CASSPRTGRGMTYEQYF	TGTGCCAGCTCACCGCGGACAGGGAGGGGGATGACCTACGAGCAGTACTTC
TRBV11-2	many	TRBJ1-3	NA	CASSLEEPSGNTIYF	TGTGCCAGCAGCTTAGAGGAGCCTTCTGGAAACACCATATATTTT
TRBV7-6	NA	TRBJ2-2	NA	CASSLETGTGELFF	TGTGCCAGCAGCTTAGAAACAGGAACCGGGGAGCTGTTTTTT
TRBV28	few	TRBJ2-7	TRBD1	CASITNRDRDYEQYF	TGTGCCAGCATCACCAACCGGGACAGGGACTACGAGCAGTACTTC
TRBV28	NA	TRBJ2-3	TRBD1	CASSRTGRTDTQYF	TGTGCCAGCAGTCGGACAGGGCGCACAGATACGCAGTATTTT
TRBV28	many	TRBJ2-1	NA	CASSLGGLVINEQFF	TGTGCCAGCAGTTTGGGGGGGCTAGTAATCAATGAGCAGTTCTTC
TRBV5-1	NA	TRBJ2-5	TRBD2	CASSPLAGGIETQYF	TGCGCCAGCAGCCCCTTAGCGGGGGGGATAGAGACCCAGTACTTC
TRBV5-4	many	TRBJ1-2	TRBD1	CASSSLTGIDGYTF	TGTGCCAGCAGCTCCCTGACAGGGATCGATGGCTACACCTTC
TRBV5-4	many	TRBJ2-7	NA	CASSSTETYEQYF	TGTGCCAGCAGCTCTACAGAGACCTACGAGCAGTACTTC
TRBV6-2/TRBV6-3	many	TRBJ2-2	NA	CASRSGVVNTGELFF	TGTGCCAGCCGCTCAGGGGTAGTTAACACCGGGGAGCTGTTTTTT
TRBV5-1	many	TRBJ2-1	TRBD1	CASSFPKGAKGDNEQFF	TGCGCCAGCAGCTTCCCCAAGGGGGCGAAAGGAGACAATGAGCAGTTCTTC
TRBV6-5	few	TRBJ1-1	NA	CASSRAGAEAFF	TGTGCCAGCAGTCGGGCAGGGGCTGAAGCTTTCTTT
TRBV7-6	NA	TRBJ2-1	TRBD1	CASSLGTGRTNEQFF	TGTGCCAGCAGCTTAGGGACAGGGAGAACGAATGAGCAGTTCTTC
TRBV29-1	few	TRBJ2-2	NA	CSAGEDTGELFF	TGCAGCGCGGGGGAGGACACCGGGGAGCTGTTTTTT
TRBV7-6	few	TRBJ2-1	NA	CASSLDKTRNSYNEQFF	TGTGCCAGCAGCTTAGACAAGACTCGAAACTCCTACAATGAGCAGTTCTTC
TRBV29-1	many	TRBJ1-2	NA	CSVEAQIYGYTF	TGCAGCGTTGAAGCACAGATCTATGGCTACACCTTC
TRBV9	many	TRBJ2-2	NA	CASSSRLDRGELFF	TGTGCCAGCAGCTCCCGACTAGACCGCGGGGAGCTGTTTTTT
TRBV11-2	many	TRBJ2-1	TRBD2	CASSLPAGTSYNEQFF	TGTGCCAGCAGCTTACCAGCGGGGACCTCCTACAATGAGCAGTTCTTC
TRBV3-1	many	TRBJ1-6	TRBD1	CASSPSDRGRGSPLHF	TGTGCCAGCAGTCCTTCGGACAGGGGAAGGGGTTCACCCCTCCACTTT
TRBV28	few	TRBJ1-1	TRBD1	CASSLPPTGGFEAFF	TGTGCCAGCAGTTTACCCCCGACAGGGGGCTTTGAAGCTTTCTTT
TRBV19	many	TRBJ1-1	NA	CASSMWDTEAFF	TGTGCCAGTAGTATGTGGGACACTGAAGCTTTCTTT
TRBV9	many	TRBJ2-3	TRBD2	CASSDSGIGGGGGSTDTQYF	TGTGCCAGCAGCGATTCTGGAATCGGGGGGGGCGGAGGGAGCACAGATACGCAGTATTTT
TRBV5-6	few	TRBJ2-7	TRBD1	CASSLGTGMDEQYF	TGTGCCAGCAGCTTGGGGACAGGGATGGACGAGCAGTACTTC